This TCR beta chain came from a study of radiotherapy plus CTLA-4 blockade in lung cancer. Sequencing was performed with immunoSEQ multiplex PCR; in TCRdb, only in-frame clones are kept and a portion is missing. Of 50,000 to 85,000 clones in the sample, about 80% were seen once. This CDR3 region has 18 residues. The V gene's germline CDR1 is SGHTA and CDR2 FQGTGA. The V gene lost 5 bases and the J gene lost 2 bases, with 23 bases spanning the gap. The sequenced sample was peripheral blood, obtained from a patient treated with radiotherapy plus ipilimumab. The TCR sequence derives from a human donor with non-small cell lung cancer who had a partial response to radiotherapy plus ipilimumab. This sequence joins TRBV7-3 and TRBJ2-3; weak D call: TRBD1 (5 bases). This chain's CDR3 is CASSGTKRQPPHTDTQYF. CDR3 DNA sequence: TGTGCCAGCAGCGGTACTAAAAGACAGCCCCCCCACACAGATACGCAGTATTTT. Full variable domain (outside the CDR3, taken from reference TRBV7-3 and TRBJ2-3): GAGVSQTPSNKVTEKGKYVELRCDPISGHTALYWYRQSLGQGPEFLIYFQGTGAADDSGLPNDRFFAVRPEGSVSTLKIQRTERGDSAVYLCASSGTKRQPPHTDTQYFGPGTRLTVL.